These 4 T cell receptor beta chains were sequenced from one sample in a study of regulatory T cells in long-lasting Graves disease. CDR3-region Arm-PCR and iRepertoire HTBI primers produced the TCR beta libraries. In TCRdb, the multiplex PCR reads were re-called with MiXCR into one record per CDR3 protein. This repertoire shows more than 650,000 distinct CDR3 sequences, 25% to 35% found once; its top ten account for around 42%. The time point: persistent/refractory GD, antithyroid drugs over 5 years with positive TRAb. Construction of the TCR library relied on RNA isolated from PBMCs. The sample here was peripheral blood mononuclear cells (PBMCs), taken when the disease was refractory, from a patient treated with antithyroid drugs. The receptors derive from a female donor with Graves disease.

V gene TRBV29-1 combines with J gene TRBJ2-7; 7 bases line up with TRBD1. V lost 0 bases, J lost 3 bases, and 2 bases stayed unmatched. Germline V CDR1 and CDR2: SQVTM, ANQGSEA. The CDR3 consists of 13 residues. Here the CDR3 DNA reads TGCAGCGTTGAAGATGCAGGGGGCTACGAGCAGTACTTC. Amino acids: CSVEDAGGYEQYF.

This clonotype appeared a few times. CDR3 nucleotide sequence: TGTGCCAGCAGCGTAGACGGGACCTCCAAAATCCAGAACACTGAAGCTTTCTTT. Translated: CASSVDGTSKIQNTEAFF. V and J are TRBV9 and TRBJ1-1; the D gene is possibly TRBD1 (5 bases). V was clipped by 0 bases and J by 1 base, with 19 bases between them. Germline CDR1 and CDR2: SGDLS and YYNGEE. The CDR3 consists of 18 residues.

Regarding this clonotype: A much larger clone lies one base from this, so it may be a read error. The J gene is TRBJ2-2, the V gene TRBV12-3 or TRBV12-4; 10 positions agree with TRBD2. CDR3 length: 15 residues. CDR3 in amino acids: CTSSPGTSATGELFF. The CDR3 bases are TGTACCAGCAGTCCCGGGACTAGCGCAACCGGGGAGCTGTTTTTT.

The chain recombines TRBV5-6 with TRBJ2-7, with TRBD2 matching over 8 bases. There are 16 residues in the CDR3. With 4 bases clipped from V and 3 bases from J, the junction kept 12 bases outside the gene matches. The germline gives CDR1 SGHDT, CDR2 YYEEEE. CDR3 bases: TGTGCCAGCAGCCCAATCGATGCACGGGAGGGCTACGAGCAGTACTTC. It translates to CASSPIDAREGYEQYF.